The 21 T cell receptor beta chains presented below share a single source sample, sequenced in a study of shared clonotypes between healthy human individuals. In the naive CD8 group, cells lacked CD45RO and were positively selected for CCR7, so terminally differentiated effector memory CD45RA+ cells were left out. TCRdb's table, derived via immunoSEQ multiplex PCR, lists solely in-frame clones and lacks some. The top ten hold 0.9% to 1.4% of the sample, which has over 2 million clones, about 95% seen once. The specimen sequenced was naive CD8+ T cells sorted from blood. Receptors were obtained from a man aged 18 to 30 in good health.

The chain is built from TRBV10-3 and TRBJ2-1, with 8 positions matching TRBD2. The V gene's germline CDR1 is ENHRY and CDR2 SYGVKD. With 6 bases clipped from V and 1 base from J, the junction kept 8 bases outside the gene matches. CDR3 length: 16 residues. The chain's CDR3 is CAISTVAGISYNEQFF. The CDR3, as DNA: TGTGCCATCAGCACCGTAGCGGGAATATCCTACAATGAGCAGTTCTTC.

The chain is built from TRBV9 and TRBJ1-1; no clear D gene. This CDR3 has 15 amino acids. The germline CDR1 and CDR2 sequences are SGDLS and YYNGEE. V gave up 0 bases and J gave up 3 bases, with 12 bases separating them. CDR3 DNA: TGTGCCAGCAGCGTAGCGGGGAAAGGGTACACTGAAGCTTTCTTT. Its protein product is CASSVAGKGYTEAFF.

About this clone itself: The identical CDR3 is also encoded by other nucleotide sequences in the sample. The V and J genes are TRBV7-6 and TRBJ2-1; possible D gene TRBD1, 6 bases. Between the trimmed V and J ends, which lost 5 bases and 9 bases, there was a span of 11 bases. The CDR3 runs 12 residues. Germline loops: CDR1 SGHVS, CDR2 FNYEAQ. The chain's CDR3 is CASSLGGGEQFF. The CDR3 DNA reads as TGTGCCAGCAGCCTAGGGGGTGGTGAGCAGTTCTTC. Supplemented by reference TRBV7-6 and TRBJ2-1, the full variable domain reads GAGVSQSPRYKVTKRGQDVALRCDPISGHVSLYWYRQALGQGPEFLTYFNYEAQQDKSGLPNDRFSAERPEGSISTLTIQRTEQRDSAMYRCASSLGGGEQFFGPGTRLTVL.

V and J are TRBV30 and TRBJ2-7; D is tentatively TRBD1 or TRBD2 (5 bases each). Germline CDR1 GTSNPN, CDR2 SVGIG (reference sequence). This CDR3 has 15 amino acids. V lost 2 bases to trimming and J lost 0 bases, with 14 bases between them. The CDR3 region has the DNA TGTGCCTGGAGTTCTATCGGGGCCCCCTCCTACGAGCAGTACTTC. Translated, it gives CAWSSIGAPSYEQYF.

This clone was observed a single time. The chain has TRBV7-9 and TRBJ1-1; TRBD1 might be the D (5 bases). The length of the CDR3 is 14 residues. Trimming removed 6 bases at V and 0 bases at J, with 11 bases between. In germline, CDR1 is SEHNR, CDR2 FQNEAQ (reference sequence). CDR3 residues: CASSDSLMNTEAFF. The CDR3 bases are TGTGCCAGCAGTGACAGCCTCATGAACACTGAAGCTTTCTTT.

V and J are TRBV9 and TRBJ2-2; no firm D call. The V end was cut by 0 bases, the J end by 5 bases, with 8 bases between. The CDR3 spans 14 residues. Germline values: CDR1 SGDLS, CDR2 YYNGEE. Here the CDR3 reads CASSVGKGTGELFF. The CDR3 DNA sequence: TGTGCCAGCAGCGTAGGGAAGGGAACCGGGGAGCTGTTTTTT.

The V call is TRBV13, the J call TRBJ2-7, with 8 bases aligning to TRBD1. V was clipped by 4 bases and J by 7 bases; unmatched bases: 18. The CDR3 extends over 17 amino acids. CDR1 and CDR2 from the germline V gene are PRHDT and FYEKMQ (reference sequence). DNA of the CDR3: TGTGCCAGCAGCTCCCCCTATGCGGACAGGCGGACAGGGGAGCAGTACTTC. As protein: CASSSPYADRRTGEQYF. Full variable domain (rest looked up from reference TRBV13 and TRBJ2-7): AAGVIQSPRHLIKEKRETATLKCYPIPRHDTVYWYQQGPGQDPQFLISFYEKMQSDKGSIPDRFSAQQFSDYHSELNMSSLELGDSALYFCASSSPYADRRTGEQYFGPGTRLTVT.

For this clone: This same CDR3 is encoded by further DNA sequences in the sample. This chain links TRBV7-9 with TRBJ2-5, with D hard to call. Trimming left V 6 bases short and J 4 bases short, with 3 bases between. Looked up from germline, CDR1 is SEHNR and CDR2 is FQNEAQ (reference sequence). The CDR3 runs to 10 residues. CDR3 sequence: CASRRETQYF. CDR3 coding DNA: TGTGCCAGCAGAAGAGAGACCCAGTACTTC.

The chain employs TRBV4-1 and TRBJ2-7; 7 bases are shared with TRBD2. V dropped 1 base and J dropped 4; count of bases not matched to a gene: 10. The germline CDR1 and CDR2 sequences are MGHRA and YSYEKL. The CDR3 contains 16 residues. In nucleotides, the CDR3 is TGCGCCAGCAGCCAAGTTCCGAGCGGGATATCGTACGAGCAGTACTTC. Protein product: CASSQVPSGISYEQYF.

This clone showed up just once. The J gene is TRBJ2-1, the V gene TRBV7-9, with TRBD2 matching over 9 bases. CDR1 and CDR2 (germline): SEHNR, FQNEAQ (reference sequence). V lost 5 bases to trimming and J lost 0 bases; unmatched junction nucleotides: 14. This CDR3 has 19 residues. In DNA, the CDR3 is TGTGCCAGCAGCCCTCGCCTGGCGGGGGGGCCGAGCTCCTACAATGAGCAGTTCTTC. Protein sequence: CASSPRLAGGPSSYNEQFF.

The chain recombines TRBV10-3 with TRBJ2-4; D is unclear. Germline V lookup: CDR1 ENHRY, CDR2 SYGVKD. The CDR3 spans 14 residues. V gave up 3 bases and J gave up 8 bases, with 14 bases separating them. This CDR3 reads CAISDRTQKDIQYF. The CDR3 region has the DNA TGTGCCATCAGTGATCGAACCCAAAAGGACATTCAGTACTTC.

V usage is TRBV15 and J usage is TRBJ2-7; D might be TRBD1 (7 bases). The CDR3 has 16 residues. Trimming took 4 bases from V and 0 from J, leaving 16 bases between them. CDR1 and CDR2 (germline): LNHNV, YYDKDF (reference sequence). CDR3 in DNA: TGTGCCACCAGCACCGGGAGACAGGGATCCTCCTACGAGCAGTACTTC. Translated: CATSTGRQGSSYEQYF.

This clone has a single count. Here the CDR3 reads CASSLLSGGMETQYF. In DNA form, the CDR3 reads TGTGCCAGCAGCTTACTCTCAGGGGGTATGGAGACCCAGTACTTC. The chain combines TRBV7-8 with TRBJ2-5; the match to TRBD1 covers 7 bases. V shed 2 bases, J shed 5 bases, and the junction held 8 bases outside the gene matches. Per germline, CDR1 SGHVS and CDR2 FQNEAQ. The CDR3 is 15 amino acids.

The chain uses TRBV10-1 and TRBJ1-5, with a possible D match to TRBD1 (5 bases). Germline CDR1 WNHNN, CDR2 SYGVQD (reference sequence). CDR3 length: 15 residues. The germline V and J ends were trimmed by 2 bases and 8 bases, with 16 bases remaining between them. CDR3 DNA sequence: TGCGCCAGCAGTGAGCGTGGCAGGGCCCCGGAGCCCCAGCATTTT. Translated: CASSERGRAPEPQHF.

This clone was observed a handful of times. The chain is built from TRBV4-1 and TRBJ1-5, with D hard to call. V was shortened by 0 bases and J by 3 bases, with 6 bases between the two germline ends. CDR3 length: 14 amino acids. Germline values: CDR1 MGHRA, CDR2 YSYEKL. The DNA of the CDR3 is TGCGCCAGCAGCCAAGAGGGCAACAATCAGCCCCAGCATTTT. Residues: CASSQEGNNQPQHF.

The chain has TRBV7-9 and TRBJ2-5; a possible D gene is TRBD2 (6 bases). The CDR3 spans 15 residues. Germline assignment: CDR1 SEHNR and CDR2 FQNEAQ (reference sequence). The V and J ends lost 4 bases and 2 bases respectively, with 14 bases between them. CDR3 residues: CASSSHWREQETQYF. For the CDR3, the DNA is TGTGCCAGCAGCTCCCATTGGCGGGAACAAGAGACCCAGTACTTC.

The chain links TRBV7-2 to TRBJ2-1; possible D gene TRBD1, 6 bases. V lost 5 bases and J lost 0, with 11 bases in between. The germline V gene encodes CDR1 SGHTA and CDR2 FQGNSA. The CDR3 runs to 15 residues. The CDR3 DNA reads TGTGCCAGCAGCATAATCAGGGGCTCCTACAATGAGCAGTTCTTC. Translation gives CASSIIRGSYNEQFF.

The gene calls are TRBV11-2 and TRBJ2-1, with 10 bases matching TRBD2. The CDR3 totals 15 residues. V trimming: 2 bases; J trimming: 9 bases; junction bases outside the gene matches: 7. Germline CDR1 is SGHAT and CDR2 is FQNNGV. CDR3 protein: CASSLLSSGGGEQFF. CDR3 coding DNA: TGTGCCAGCAGCTTACTTTCTAGCGGGGGCGGTGAGCAGTTCTTC.

This sequence joins TRBV30 and TRBJ2-1; D is uncertain. Germline CDR1 is GTSNPN and CDR2 is SVGIG (reference sequence). There are 13 residues in the CDR3. Trimming stripped 2 bases from V and 3 bases from J, with 8 bases between. In DNA form, the CDR3 reads TGTGCCTGGAGTCCCTCAAACTACAATGAGCAGTTCTTC. Translation: CAWSPSNYNEQFF.

The V call is TRBV7-9, the J call TRBJ1-6, with TRBD1 identical over 10 bases. In germline, CDR1 is SEHNR, CDR2 FQNEAQ (reference sequence). This CDR3 is built from 17 residues. Trimming took 3 bases from V and 10 from J; bases not matched to a gene: 12. CDR3 sequence: CASSLWPSGTGVSPLHF. CDR3 nucleotides: TGTGCCAGCAGCTTGTGGCCATCCGGGACAGGGGTCTCACCCCTCCACTTT.

This clone was picked up one time. Other DNA sequences in the sample encode the same CDR3. J is TRBJ2-1 and V is TRBV27; maybe TRBD1 (7 bases). V lost 5 bases and J 4 bases, leaving 12 bases between the germline ends. This CDR3 is built from 14 residues. Germline CDR1 is MNHEY and CDR2 is SMNVEV (reference sequence). In DNA, the CDR3 is TGTGCCAGCAGTATGTCAGGGGGGTACAATGAGCAGTTCTTC. Protein: CASSMSGGYNEQFF.